This note documents a single TCR beta chain sequence. Its antigen is not identified. The data originate from a study of T cells expressing NK-cell markers. Study-wide context: Underlying the TCR beta repertoires were sorted CD3+CD56+NKG2C+, CD3+CD56+NKG2C- and CD3+CD56-NKG2C+ T cells. HCMV seropositivity marked seven of the eight sequenced donors; one was seronegative.

TCRdb reprocessed the 5' RACE reads, with one entry per CDR3 protein and no DNA. This table lists about 410,000 distinct CDR3 sequences. Study results and limitations: About 6 donors had dominant NKG2C+ clonotypes that comprised roughly 1.0-7.0% of their CD8+ T cells. In several donors, dominant clonotypes made up about 28.3-65% of CD3+CD56-NKG2C+ cells.

The specimen was blood T cells: a sorted CD56 or NKG2C T cell subset, CD4+ or CD8+ T cells, or bulk PBMC T cells (not recorded which). The clonotype comes from a woman aged 45-60 years in good health.

The CDR3 region is CASSLYASFRETQYF. The chain couples TRBV5-6 to TRBJ2-5. Germline assignment: CDR1 SGHDT and CDR2 YYEEEE. The CDR3 covers 15 residues.